This T cell receptor beta chain appears in the sequencing data of a study of T cells in localized non-small cell lung cancer. This CDR3 has 15 amino acids. CDR1 is MNHGY and CDR2 is SAAAGT in the germline V gene. V was clipped by 6 bases and J by 3 bases, with 12 bases between them. Concerning this clone itself: Its antigen is still unknown.

Atypia-free adjacent lung came from at least 2 cm beyond the tumor margin. Regarding the study as a whole: There was higher T cell clonality in uninvolved adjacent lung than in tumor, and it was highest there. Of the top 100 tumor clones, median around 62 were in adjacent lung, 25 to 35 among its top 100. Higher adjacent-lung clonality was associated with shorter survival.

Method: immunoSEQ multiplex PCR; TCRdb's copy keeps in-frame clones and lacks some. Counted here are about 2,200 clones, about a third occurring once; the ten biggest clones make up 9.8%. The chain recombines TRBV6-8 with TRBJ1-6, with a weak D call TRBD1 (6 bases). The starting material was normal lung tissue next to the tumor, obtained before any cancer treatment. This sequence originates from a female donor of 60 years or more with stage I squamous cell lung carcinoma. The DNA of the CDR3 is TGTGCCAGCAGATGGCGGACAGACTATAATTCACCCCTCCACTTT. It translates to CASRWRTDYNSPLHF.